The sequence of this T cell receptor (beta chain) was determined in a study of cytomegalovirus exposure and HLA in healthy donors. Study overall: In a previous analysis, some 110 million unique TCR beta sequences were found from 150 million to 200 million T cells.

Study conclusions and caveats: Roughly uniform sequencing depth across donors was assumed, possibly incorrectly. Previous analysis showed most TCR beta V segments were productive about 87% or about 30% of the time.

For this clone: The target antigen is unknown.

13 Jbeta primers and 60 Vbeta primers were used for the PCR. TCRdb keeps only in-frame clones here, not all; method: immunoSEQ multiplex PCR. In the table there are under 200,000 clones, over 65% of which are singletons. This receptor was taken from a man aged 55 to 69 in good health and CMV-seronegative. The sequenced sample consisted of PBMCs.

The DNA for the CDR3 is TGCGCCAGCCGAACGGGGGTATCTAGCAGTGGTTTGTCAGATACGCAGTATTTT. The encoded protein is CASRTGVSSSGLSDTQYF. The gene calls are TRBV5-1 and TRBJ2-3, with D perhaps matching TRBD2 (6 bases). Per germline, CDR1 SGHRS and CDR2 YFSETQ. V was pared by 7 bases and J by 4 bases, with 28 bases between. The CDR3 sequence is 18 residues long.